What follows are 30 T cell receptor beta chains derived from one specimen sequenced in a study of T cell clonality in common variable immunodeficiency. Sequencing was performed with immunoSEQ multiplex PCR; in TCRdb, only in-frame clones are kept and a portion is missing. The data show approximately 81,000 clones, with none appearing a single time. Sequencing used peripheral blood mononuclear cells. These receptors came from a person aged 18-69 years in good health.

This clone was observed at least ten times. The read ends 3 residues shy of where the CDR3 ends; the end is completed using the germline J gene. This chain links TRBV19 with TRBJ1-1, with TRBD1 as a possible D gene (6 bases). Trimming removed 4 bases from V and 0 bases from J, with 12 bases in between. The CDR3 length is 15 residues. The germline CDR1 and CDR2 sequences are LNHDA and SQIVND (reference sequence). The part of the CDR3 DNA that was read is TGTGCCAGTAGTAACGGACAGCACTTGAACACTGAA. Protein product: CASSNGQHLNTE. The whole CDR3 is CASSNGQHLNTEAFF.

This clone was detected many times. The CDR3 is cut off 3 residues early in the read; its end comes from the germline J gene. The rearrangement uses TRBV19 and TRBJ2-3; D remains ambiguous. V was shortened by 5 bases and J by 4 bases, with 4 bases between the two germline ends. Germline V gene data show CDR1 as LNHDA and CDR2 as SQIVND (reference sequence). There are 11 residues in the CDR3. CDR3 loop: CASSRADTQYF. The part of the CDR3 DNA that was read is TGTGCCAGTAGTCGCGCAGATACG.

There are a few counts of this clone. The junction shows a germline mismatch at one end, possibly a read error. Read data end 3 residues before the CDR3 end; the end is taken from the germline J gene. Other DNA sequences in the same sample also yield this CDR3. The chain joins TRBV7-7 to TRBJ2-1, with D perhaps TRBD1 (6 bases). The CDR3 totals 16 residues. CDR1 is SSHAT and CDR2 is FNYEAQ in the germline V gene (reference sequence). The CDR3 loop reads CASSYQRQGPFNEQFF. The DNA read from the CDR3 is TGTGCTAGCAGCTACCAAAGGCAGGGGCCCTTCAATGAG.

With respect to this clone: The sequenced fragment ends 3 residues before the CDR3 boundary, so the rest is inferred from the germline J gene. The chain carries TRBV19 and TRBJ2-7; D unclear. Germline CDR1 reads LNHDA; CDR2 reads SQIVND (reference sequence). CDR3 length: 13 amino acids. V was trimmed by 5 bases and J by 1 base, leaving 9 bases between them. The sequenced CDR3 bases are TGTGCCAGTAGTCCCCGGGTGTCCTACGAG. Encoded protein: CASSPRVSYE. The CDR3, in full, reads CASSPRVSYEQYF.

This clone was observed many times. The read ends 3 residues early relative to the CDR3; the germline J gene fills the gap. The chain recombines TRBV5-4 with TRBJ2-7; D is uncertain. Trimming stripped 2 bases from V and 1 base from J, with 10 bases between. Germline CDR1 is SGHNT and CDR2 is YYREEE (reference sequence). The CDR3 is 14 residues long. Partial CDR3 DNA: TGTGCCAGCAGCTTTACCAGGAGTTCCTACGAG. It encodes CASSFTRSSYE. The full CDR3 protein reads CASSFTRSSYEQYF.

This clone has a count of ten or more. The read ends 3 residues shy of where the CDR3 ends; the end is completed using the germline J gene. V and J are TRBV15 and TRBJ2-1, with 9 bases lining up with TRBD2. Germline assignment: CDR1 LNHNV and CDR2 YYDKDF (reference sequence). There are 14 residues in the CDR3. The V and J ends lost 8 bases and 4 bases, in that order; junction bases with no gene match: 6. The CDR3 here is CATEKAGGYNEQFF. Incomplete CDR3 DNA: TGTGCCACCGAAAAAGCGGGAGGATACAATGAG.

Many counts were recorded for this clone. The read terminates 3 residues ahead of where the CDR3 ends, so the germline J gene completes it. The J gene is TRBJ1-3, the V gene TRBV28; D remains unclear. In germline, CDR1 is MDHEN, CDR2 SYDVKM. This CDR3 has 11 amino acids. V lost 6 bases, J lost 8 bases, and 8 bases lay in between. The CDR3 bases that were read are TGTGCCAGCAGCCTTCTAGACACC. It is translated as CASSLLDT. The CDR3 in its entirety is CASSLLDTIYF. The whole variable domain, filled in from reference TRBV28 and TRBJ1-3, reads DVKVTQSSRYLVKRTGEKVFLECVQDMDHENMFWYRQDPGLGLRLIYFSYDVKMKEKGDIPEGYSVSREKKERFSLILESASTNQTSMYLCASSLLDTIYFGEGSWLTVV.

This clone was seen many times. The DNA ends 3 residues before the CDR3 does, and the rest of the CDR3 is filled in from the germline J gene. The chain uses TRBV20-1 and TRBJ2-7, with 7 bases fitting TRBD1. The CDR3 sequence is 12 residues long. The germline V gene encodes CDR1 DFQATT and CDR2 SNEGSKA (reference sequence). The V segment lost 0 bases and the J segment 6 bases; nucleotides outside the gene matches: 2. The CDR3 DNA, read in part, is TGCAGTGCTAGAGATAGGGGGCGCGAG. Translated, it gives CSARDRGRE. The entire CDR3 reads CSARDRGREQYF.

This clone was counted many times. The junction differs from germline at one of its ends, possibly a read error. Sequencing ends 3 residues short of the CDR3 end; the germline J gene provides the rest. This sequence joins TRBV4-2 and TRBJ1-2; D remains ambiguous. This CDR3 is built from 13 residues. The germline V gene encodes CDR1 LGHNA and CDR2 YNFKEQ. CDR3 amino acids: CASSQVEVGGYTF. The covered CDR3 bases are TGCGCCAGCAGCCAAGTCGAGGTTGGCGGC.

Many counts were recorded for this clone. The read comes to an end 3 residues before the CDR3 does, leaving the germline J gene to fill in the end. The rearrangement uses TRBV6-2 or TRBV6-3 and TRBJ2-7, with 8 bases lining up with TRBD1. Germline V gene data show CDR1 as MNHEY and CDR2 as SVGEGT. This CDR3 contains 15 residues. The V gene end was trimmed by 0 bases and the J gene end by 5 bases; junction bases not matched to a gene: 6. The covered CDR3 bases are TGTGCCAGCAGTTACTCGAGCAGGGGGCAGGACGAG. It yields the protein CASSYSSRGQDE. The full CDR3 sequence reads CASSYSSRGQDEQYF.

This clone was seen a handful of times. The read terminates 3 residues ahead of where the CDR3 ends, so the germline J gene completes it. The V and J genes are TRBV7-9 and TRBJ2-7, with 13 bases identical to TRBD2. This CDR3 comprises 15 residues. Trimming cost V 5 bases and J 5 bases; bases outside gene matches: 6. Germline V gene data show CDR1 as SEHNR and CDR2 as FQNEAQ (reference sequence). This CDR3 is CASSRRTSGSHEQYF. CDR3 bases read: TGTGCCAGCAGCCGAAGGACTAGCGGGAGCCACGAG.

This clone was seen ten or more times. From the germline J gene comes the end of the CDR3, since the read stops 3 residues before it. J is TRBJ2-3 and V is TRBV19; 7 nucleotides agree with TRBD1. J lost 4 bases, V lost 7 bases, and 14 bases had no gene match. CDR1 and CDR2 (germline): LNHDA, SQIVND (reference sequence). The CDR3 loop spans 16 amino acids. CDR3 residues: CASNNKTGQAPDTQYF. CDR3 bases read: TGTGCCAGTAACAATAAAACCGGACAGGCCCCAGATACG.

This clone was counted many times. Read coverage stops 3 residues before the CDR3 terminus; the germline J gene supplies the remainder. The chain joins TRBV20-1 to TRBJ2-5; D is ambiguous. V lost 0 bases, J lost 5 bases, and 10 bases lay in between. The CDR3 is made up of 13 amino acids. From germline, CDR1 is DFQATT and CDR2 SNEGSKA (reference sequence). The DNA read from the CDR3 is TGCAGTGCTAGAGATGTGTTCAGGGAGACC. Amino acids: CSARDVFRET. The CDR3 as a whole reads CSARDVFRETQYF.

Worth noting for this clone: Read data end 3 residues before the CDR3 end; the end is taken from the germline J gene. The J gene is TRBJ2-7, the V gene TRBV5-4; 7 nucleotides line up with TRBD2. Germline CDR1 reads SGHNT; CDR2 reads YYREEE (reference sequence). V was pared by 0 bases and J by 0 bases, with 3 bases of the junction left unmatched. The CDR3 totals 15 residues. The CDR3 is CASSLGSGGSYEQYF. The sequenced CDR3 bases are TGTGCCAGCAGCTTGGGGTCGGGGGGCTCCTACGAG.

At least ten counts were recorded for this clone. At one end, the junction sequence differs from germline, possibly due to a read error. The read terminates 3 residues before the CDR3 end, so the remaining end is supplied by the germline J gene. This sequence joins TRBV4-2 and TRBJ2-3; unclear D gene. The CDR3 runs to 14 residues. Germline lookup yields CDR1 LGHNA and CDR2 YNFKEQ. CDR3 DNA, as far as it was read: TGCGCCAGCAGCCAAGAAATGGCGGCGGATACG. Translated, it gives CASSQEMAADT. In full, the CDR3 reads CASSQEMAADTQYF.

The part of the CDR3 DNA that was read is TGTGCCAGCAGCACGTCTTGGGGGGGGTCGATCATGAACACTGAA. This codes for CASSTSWGGSIMNTE. The whole CDR3 sequence reads CASSTSWGGSIMNTEAFF. The rearrangement joins TRBV7-8 to TRBJ1-1; the D gene is possibly TRBD1 (5 bases). Coverage ceases 3 residues before the CDR3 finishes, and the germline J gene fills in the end. The CDR3 totals 18 residues. Germline V gene sequence: CDR1 SGHVS, CDR2 FQNEAQ. V was pared by 5 bases and J by 0 bases, with 22 bases between.

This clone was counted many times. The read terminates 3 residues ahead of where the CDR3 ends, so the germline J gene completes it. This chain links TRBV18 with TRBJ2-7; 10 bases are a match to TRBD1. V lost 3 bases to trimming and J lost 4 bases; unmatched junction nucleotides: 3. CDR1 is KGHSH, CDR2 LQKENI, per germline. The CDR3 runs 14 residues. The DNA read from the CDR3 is TGTGCCAGCTCACCTGGGGACAGGGGATACGAG. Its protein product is CASSPGDRGYE. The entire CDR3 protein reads CASSPGDRGYEQYF.

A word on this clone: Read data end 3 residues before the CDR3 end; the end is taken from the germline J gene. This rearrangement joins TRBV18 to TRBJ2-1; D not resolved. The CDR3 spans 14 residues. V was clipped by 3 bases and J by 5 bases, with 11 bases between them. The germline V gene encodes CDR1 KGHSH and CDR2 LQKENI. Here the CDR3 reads CASSPTSGDNEQFF. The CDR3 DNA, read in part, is TGTGCCAGCTCACCTACTTCAGGAGACAATGAG.

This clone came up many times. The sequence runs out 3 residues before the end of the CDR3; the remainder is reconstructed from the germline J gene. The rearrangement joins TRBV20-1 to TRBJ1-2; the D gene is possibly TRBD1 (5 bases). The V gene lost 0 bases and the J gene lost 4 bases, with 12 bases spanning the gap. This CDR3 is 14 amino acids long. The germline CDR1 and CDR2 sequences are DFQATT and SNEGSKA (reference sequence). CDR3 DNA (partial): TGCAGTGCTAGAGACGAGCGGGGCAGCTATGGC. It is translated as CSARDERGSYG. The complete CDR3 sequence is CSARDERGSYGYTF.

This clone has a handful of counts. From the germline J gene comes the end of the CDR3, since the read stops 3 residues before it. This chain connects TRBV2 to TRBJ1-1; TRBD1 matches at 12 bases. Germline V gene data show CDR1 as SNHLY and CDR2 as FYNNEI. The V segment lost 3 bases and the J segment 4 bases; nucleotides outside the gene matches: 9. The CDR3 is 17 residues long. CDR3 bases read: TGTGCCAGCAGTGATAGGGACAGGGGGCGCTCGGGCACTGAA. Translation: CASSDRDRGRSGTE. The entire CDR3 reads CASSDRDRGRSGTEAFF.

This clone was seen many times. CDR3 bases read: TGTGCCAGCTCACCACAAAACACAGGTGAG. This encodes CASSPQNTGE. The CDR3 in its entirety is CASSPQNTGEQFF. V is TRBV18 and J is TRBJ2-1; D perhaps matches TRBD1 (5 bases). The CDR3 extends 3 residues past the end of the read, so its final part is completed from the germline J gene. The V end was cut by 1 base, the J end by 9 bases, with 10 bases between. Germline V gives CDR1 KGHSH, CDR2 LQKENI. The CDR3 is 13 amino acids.

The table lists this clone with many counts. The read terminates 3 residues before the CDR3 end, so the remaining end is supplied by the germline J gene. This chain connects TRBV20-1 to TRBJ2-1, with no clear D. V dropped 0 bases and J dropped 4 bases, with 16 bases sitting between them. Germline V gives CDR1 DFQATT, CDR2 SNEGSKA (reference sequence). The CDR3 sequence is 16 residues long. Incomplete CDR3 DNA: TGCAGTGCTAGAGATCTCCCAGTTGGCAATTACAATGAG. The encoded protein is CSARDLPVGNYNE. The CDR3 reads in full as CSARDLPVGNYNEQFF.

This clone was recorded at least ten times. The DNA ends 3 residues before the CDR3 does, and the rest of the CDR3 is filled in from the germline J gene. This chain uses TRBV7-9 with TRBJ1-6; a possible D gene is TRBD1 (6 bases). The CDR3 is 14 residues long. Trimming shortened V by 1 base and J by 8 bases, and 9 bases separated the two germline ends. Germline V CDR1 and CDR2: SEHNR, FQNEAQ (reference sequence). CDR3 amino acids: CASSLEGGHSPLHF. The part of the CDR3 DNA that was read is TGTGCCAGCAGCTTAGAAGGGGGTCATTCACCC.

The CDR3 protein is CAWGRGRDTEAFF. The covered CDR3 bases are TGTGCCTGGGGTCGGGGGAGGGACACTGAA. The rearrangement joins TRBV30 to TRBJ1-1, with a possible D match to TRBD1 (5 bases). Read coverage stops 3 residues before the CDR3 terminus; the germline J gene supplies the remainder. Germline V gene lookup returns CDR1 GTSNPN and CDR2 SVGIG (reference sequence). Deletions cut 5 bases from V and 3 bases from J, with 13 bases between. This CDR3 is 13 amino acids long.

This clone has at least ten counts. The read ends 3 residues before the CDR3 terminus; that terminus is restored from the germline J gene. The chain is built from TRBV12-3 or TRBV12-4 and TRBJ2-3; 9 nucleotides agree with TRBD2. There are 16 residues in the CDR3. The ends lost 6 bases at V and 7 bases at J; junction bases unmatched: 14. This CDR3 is CASRHFPGLATNTQYF. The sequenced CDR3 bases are TGTGCCAGCAGGCACTTCCCGGGACTAGCCACGAATACG.

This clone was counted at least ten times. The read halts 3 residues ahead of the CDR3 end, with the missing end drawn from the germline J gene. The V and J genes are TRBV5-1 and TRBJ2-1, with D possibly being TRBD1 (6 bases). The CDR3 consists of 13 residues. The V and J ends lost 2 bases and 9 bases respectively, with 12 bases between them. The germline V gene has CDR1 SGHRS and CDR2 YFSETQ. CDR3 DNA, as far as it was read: TGCGCCAGCAGCTTCTGGGGGCAGGGTGAG. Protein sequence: CASSFWGQGE. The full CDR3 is CASSFWGQGEQFF.

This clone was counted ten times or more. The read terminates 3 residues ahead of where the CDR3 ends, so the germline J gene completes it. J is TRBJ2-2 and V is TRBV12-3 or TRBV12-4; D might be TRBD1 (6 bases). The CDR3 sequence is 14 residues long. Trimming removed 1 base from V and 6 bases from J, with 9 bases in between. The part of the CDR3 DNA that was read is TGTGCCAGCAGTTTAGGTTCAGGGGCCGGGGAG. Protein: CASSLGSGAGE. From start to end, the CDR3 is CASSLGSGAGELFF.

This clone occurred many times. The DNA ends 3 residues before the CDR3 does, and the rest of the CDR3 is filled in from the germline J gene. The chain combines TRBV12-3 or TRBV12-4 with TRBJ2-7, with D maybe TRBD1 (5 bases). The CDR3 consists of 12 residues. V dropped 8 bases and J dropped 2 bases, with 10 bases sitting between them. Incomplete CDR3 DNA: TGTGCCAGCCGCGCAGGGACCTACGAG. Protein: CASRAGTYE. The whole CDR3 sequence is CASRAGTYEQYF.

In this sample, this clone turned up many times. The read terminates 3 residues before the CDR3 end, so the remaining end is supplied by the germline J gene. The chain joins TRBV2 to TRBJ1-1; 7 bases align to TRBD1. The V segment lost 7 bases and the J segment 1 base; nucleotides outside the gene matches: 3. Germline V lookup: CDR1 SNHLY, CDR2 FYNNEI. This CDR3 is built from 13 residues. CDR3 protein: CASTGTANTEAFF. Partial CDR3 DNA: TGTGCCAGCACCGGGACAGCGAACACTGAA.

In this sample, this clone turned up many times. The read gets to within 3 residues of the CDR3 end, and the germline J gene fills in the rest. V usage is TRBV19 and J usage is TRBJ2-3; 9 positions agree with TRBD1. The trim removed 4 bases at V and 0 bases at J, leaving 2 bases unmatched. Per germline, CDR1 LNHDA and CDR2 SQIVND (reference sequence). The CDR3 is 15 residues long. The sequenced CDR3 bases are TGTGCCAGTAGTAAACAGGGGGCAAGCACAGATACG. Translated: CASSKQGASTDT. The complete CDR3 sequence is CASSKQGASTDTQYF.